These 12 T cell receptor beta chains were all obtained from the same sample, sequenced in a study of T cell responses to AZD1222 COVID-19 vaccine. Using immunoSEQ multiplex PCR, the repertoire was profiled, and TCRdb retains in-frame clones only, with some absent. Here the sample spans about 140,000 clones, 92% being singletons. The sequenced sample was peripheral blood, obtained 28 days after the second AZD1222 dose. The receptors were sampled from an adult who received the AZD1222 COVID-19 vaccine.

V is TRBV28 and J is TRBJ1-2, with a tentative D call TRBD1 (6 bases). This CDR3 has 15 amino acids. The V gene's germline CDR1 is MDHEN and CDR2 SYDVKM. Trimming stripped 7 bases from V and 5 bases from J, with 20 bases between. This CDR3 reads CASTTGGQGSYGYTF. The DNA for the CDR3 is TGTGCCAGCACCACCGGGGGGCAGGGAAGTTATGGCTACACCTTC.

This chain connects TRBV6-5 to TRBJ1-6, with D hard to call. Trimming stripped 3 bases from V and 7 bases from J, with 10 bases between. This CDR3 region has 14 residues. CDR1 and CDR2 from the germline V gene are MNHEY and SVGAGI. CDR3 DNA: TGTGCCAGCAGTTATTTAAGCAAGAATTCACCCCTCCACTTT. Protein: CASSYLSKNSPLHF.

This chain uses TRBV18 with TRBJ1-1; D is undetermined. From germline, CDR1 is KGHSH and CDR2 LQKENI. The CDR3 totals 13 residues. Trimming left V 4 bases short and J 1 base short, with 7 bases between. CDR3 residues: CASSREGNTEAFF. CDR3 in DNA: TGTGCCAGCTCACGAGAAGGGAACACTGAAGCTTTCTTT.

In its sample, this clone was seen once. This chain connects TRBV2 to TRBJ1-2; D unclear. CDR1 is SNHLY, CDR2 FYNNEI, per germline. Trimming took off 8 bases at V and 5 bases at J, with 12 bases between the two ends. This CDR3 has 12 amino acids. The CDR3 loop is CASRPFSYGYTF. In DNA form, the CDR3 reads TGTGCCAGCCGACCTTTTTCATATGGCTACACCTTC.

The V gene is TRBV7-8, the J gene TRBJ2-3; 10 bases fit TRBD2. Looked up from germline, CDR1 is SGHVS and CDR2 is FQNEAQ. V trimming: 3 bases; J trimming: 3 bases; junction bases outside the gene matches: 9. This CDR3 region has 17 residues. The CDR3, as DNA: TGTGCCAGCAGCTTCCCCGGGACTAGCGTTATTACAGATACGCAGTATTTT. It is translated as CASSFPGTSVITDTQYF.

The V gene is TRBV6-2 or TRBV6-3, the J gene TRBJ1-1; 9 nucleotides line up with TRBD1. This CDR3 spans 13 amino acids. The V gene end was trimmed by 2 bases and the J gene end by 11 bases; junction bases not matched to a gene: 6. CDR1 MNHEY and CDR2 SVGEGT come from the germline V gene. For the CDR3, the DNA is TGTGCCAGCAGTTACCGTGGGACAGGGTTCGCTTTCTTT. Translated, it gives CASSYRGTGFAFF.

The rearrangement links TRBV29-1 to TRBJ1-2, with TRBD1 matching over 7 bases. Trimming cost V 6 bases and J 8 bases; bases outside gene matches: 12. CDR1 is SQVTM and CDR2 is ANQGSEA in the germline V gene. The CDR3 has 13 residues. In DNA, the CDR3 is TGCAGCGTCTCGACAGGGCGGCGACAGGGCTACACCTTC. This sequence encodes CSVSTGRRQGYTF.

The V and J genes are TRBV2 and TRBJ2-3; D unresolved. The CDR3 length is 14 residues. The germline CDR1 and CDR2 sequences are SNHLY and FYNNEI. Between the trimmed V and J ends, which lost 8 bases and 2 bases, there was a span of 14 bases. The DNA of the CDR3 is TGTGCCAGCGGGGTAGCACCCAACACAGATACGCAGTATTTT. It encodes CASGVAPNTDTQYF.

CDR3 bases: TGCGCCAGCAGCAATGGACAGGGATTCTCGTATGAAGCTTTCTTT. It translates to CASSNGQGFSYEAFF. This chain links TRBV5-1 with TRBJ1-1; 8 bases match TRBD1. The V segment lost 4 bases and the J segment 7 bases; nucleotides outside the gene matches: 12. This CDR3 spans 15 amino acids. CDR1 and CDR2 from the germline V gene are SGHRS and YFSETQ.

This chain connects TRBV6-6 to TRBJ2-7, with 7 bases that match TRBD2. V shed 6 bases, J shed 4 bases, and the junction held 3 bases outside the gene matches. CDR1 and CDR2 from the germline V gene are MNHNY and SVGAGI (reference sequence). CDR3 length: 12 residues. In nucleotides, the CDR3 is TGTGCCAGCAGGGGGGGGGTTTACGAGCAGTACTTC. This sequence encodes CASRGGVYEQYF.

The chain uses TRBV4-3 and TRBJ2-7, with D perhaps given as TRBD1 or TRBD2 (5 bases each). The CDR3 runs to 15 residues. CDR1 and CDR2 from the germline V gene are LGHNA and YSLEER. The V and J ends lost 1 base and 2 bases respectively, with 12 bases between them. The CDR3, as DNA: TGCGCCAGCAGCCAAGCCTCCGTGGGACCCTACGAGCAGTACTTC. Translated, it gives CASSQASVGPYEQYF.

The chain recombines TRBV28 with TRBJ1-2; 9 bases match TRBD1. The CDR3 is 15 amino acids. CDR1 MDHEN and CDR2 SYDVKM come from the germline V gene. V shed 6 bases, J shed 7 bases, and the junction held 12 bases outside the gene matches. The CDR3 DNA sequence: TGTGCCAGCAGCCAAGGGGACAGGGCCGCGAGTGGCTACACCTTC. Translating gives CASSQGDRAASGYTF.